The rows below give T cell receptor beta chains drawn from one sample of a study of patients and donors after allogeneic stem cell transplantation. From the RT-PCR reads, TCRdb called clonotypes with MiXCR, one entry per CDR3 protein. Of approximately 90,000 distinct CDR3 sequences listed, roughly 5.2% are singletons. Sequencing was performed on blood, either unsorted or a sorted T cell fraction (not recorded which). These receptor sequences come from a human donor who was either an allogeneic HSCT recipient or a stem cell or donor lymphocyte infusion donor (not recorded which). It is not recorded whose cells these are; they may come from a transplant donor. CDR3s include the opening cysteine and the closing phenylalanine or tryptophan. The D gene is left open where the match is weak. Clone size is stated in some rows and not others, as once, few, many or a class when expanded.

v_call	j_call	clone_size	cdr3_length	d_call	cdr3_nt	cdr3_aa
TRBV25-1	TRBJ1-1	many	15	.	TGTGCCAGCAGTGAATTCGGGAGCGTGAACACTGAAGCTTTCTTT	CASSEFGSVNTEAFF
TRBV6-1	TRBJ2-1	.	16	TRBD1	TGTGCCAGCAGCCACGAAGGGACAGGGGGCCGAAATGAGCAGTTCTTC	CASSHEGTGGRNEQFF
TRBV4-1	TRBJ1-6	few	14	.	TGCGCCAGCAGCCAAGTGTCTGGAAAGTCACCCCTCCACTTT	CASSQVSGKSPLHF
TRBV19	TRBJ1-1	many	14	.	TGTGCCAGTAGTATTGGTCCGGGTTCAACTGAAGCTTTCTTT	CASSIGPGSTEAFF
TRBV20-1	TRBJ2-5	few	13	.	TGCAGTGCTAGAATCCCTAATCAAGAGACCCAGTACTTC	CSARIPNQETQYF
TRBV29-1	TRBJ1-2	many	13	.	TGCAGCGTTGAAGGCAGATTCAACTATGGCTACACCTTC	CSVEGRFNYGYTF
TRBV4-1	TRBJ2-3	many	19	.	TGCGCCAGCAGCCAAGATCTGATGACTCTGAGACTCAGCACAGATACGCAGTATTTT	CASSQDLMTLRLSTDTQYF
TRBV3-1	TRBJ2-6	medium-sized	15	.	TGTGCCAGCAGCCTCGGCACCTCTGGGGCCAACGTCCTGACTTTC	CASSLGTSGANVLTF
TRBV3-1	TRBJ1-1	many	14	.	TGTGCCAGCAGCCAAGGGATAGGGATGACTGAAGCTTTCTTT	CASSQGIGMTEAFF
TRBV20-1	TRBJ2-5	many	13	TRBD2	TGCAGTGCACCTGAGCGGGGCCAAGAGACCCAGTACTTC	CSAPERGQETQYF
TRBV20-1	TRBJ2-7	many	14	.	TGCAGTGCGGGAGGGGGTCCCGTCCCCTACGAGCAGTACTTC	CSAGGGPVPYEQYF
TRBV12-3/TRBV12-4	TRBJ1-3	many	15	.	TGTGCCAGCAGTTTAACTGGGTGGTCCGGAAACACCATATATTTT	CASSLTGWSGNTIYF
TRBV28	TRBJ2-7	.	11	.	TGTGCCAGCAGTCCTAGAAGAGAGCAGTACTTC	CASSPRREQYF
TRBV12-3/TRBV12-4	TRBJ1-2	few	12	.	TGTGCCAGCAGTCCAATGAACTATGGCTACACCTTC	CASSPMNYGYTF
TRBV20-1	TRBJ2-1	many	14	TRBD2	TGCAGTGCTAGAGTTGGGACTAGGGGAAATGAGCAGTTCTTC	CSARVGTRGNEQFF
TRBV20-1	TRBJ2-3	many	16	TRBD2	TGCAGTGCTAGTCGGACTAGCGGGAGGTTACTAAATACGCAGTATTTT	CSASRTSGRLLNTQYF
TRBV27	TRBJ1-1	many	16	.	TGTGCCAGCAGACTGAAAAGGGGTATAATGAACACTGAAGCTTTCTTT	CASRLKRGIMNTEAFF
TRBV3-1	TRBJ1-2	.	13	TRBD1	TGTGCCAGCAGCTCCGGGACAGCTTATGGCTACACCTTC	CASSSGTAYGYTF
TRBV6-6	TRBJ1-1	.	13	TRBD1	TGTGCCAGCAACGAACAGGGGCACACTGAAGCTTTCTTT	CASNEQGHTEAFF
TRBV30	TRBJ2-2	few	15	TRBD2	TGTGCCTGGAGTGATCTAGCGGGAGGTTCTGGGGAGCTGTTTTTT	CAWSDLAGGSGELFF
TRBV18	TRBJ1-3	.	16	TRBD1	TGTGCCAGCTCACCCCCTCAGGGGGCGAATGGAAACACCATATATTTT	CASSPPQGANGNTIYF
TRBV7-8	TRBJ1-5	many	13	TRBD1	TGTGCCAGCAGACAGGGGGGGAATCAGCCCCAGCATTTT	CASRQGGNQPQHF
TRBV6-1	TRBJ2-7	.	14	.	TGTGCCAGCAGTGAAGTGGGGGGTATCTACGAGCAGTACTTC	CASSEVGGIYEQYF
TRBV7-2	TRBJ2-5	many	16	.	TGTGCCAGCAGCCCTAGATATACAGGGAGTAGTGGGTCCCAGTACTTC	CASSPRYTGSSGSQYF
TRBV11-3	TRBJ2-1	few	17	TRBD1	TGTGCCAGCAGCTCCTATCCTTCGGCGCGACAGGGGGAGAGGCAGTTCTTC	CASSSYPSARQGERQFF
TRBV14	TRBJ2-3	few	14	TRBD2	TGTGCCAGCAGCCCGTTCGGGGGGAAGGATACGCAGTATTTT	CASSPFGGKDTQYF
TRBV9	TRBJ2-2	many	15	TRBD2	TGTGCCAGCAGCCCGCGGGGGGGGGACACCGGGGAGCTGTTTTTT	CASSPRGGDTGELFF
TRBV7-2	TRBJ1-2	few	16	.	TGTGCCAGCAGCTTGAGTCGGAGTCCACGTTGGGGTGGCTACACCTTC	CASSLSRSPRWGGYTF
TRBV12-3/TRBV12-4	TRBJ1-6	many	18	.	TGTGCCAGCACTTCCTTTACTCTGGGCAGGAGGGATGGTTCACCCCTCCACTTT	CASTSFTLGRRDGSPLHF
TRBV7-6	TRBJ2-2	many	17	TRBD2	TGTGCCAGCAGCTTAGCGTCGAGGACTAGGGACACCGGGGAGCTGTTTTTT	CASSLASRTRDTGELFF
TRBV11-3	TRBJ1-1	few	15	.	TGTGCCAGCAGCCCCCGGGGTGATGCACGATCTGAAGCTTTCTTT	CASSPRGDARSEAFF